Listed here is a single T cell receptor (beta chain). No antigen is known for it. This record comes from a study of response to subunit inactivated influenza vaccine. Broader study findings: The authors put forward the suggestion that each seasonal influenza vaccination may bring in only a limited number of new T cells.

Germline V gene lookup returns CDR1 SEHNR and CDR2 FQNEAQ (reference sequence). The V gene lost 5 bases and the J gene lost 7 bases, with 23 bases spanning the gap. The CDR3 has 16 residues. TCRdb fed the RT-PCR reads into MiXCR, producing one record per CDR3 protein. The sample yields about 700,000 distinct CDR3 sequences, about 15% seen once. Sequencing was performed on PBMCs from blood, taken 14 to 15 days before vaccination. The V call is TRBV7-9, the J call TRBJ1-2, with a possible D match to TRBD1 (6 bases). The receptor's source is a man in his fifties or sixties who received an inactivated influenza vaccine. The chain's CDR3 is CASSRWDISEGGGYTF. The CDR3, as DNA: TGTGCCAGCAGCCGATGGGACATCTCGGAAGGTGGTGGCTACACCTTC.